This T cell receptor beta chain was captured by sequencing in a study of CD8+ T cells in alopecia areata. For the study at large: Tofacitinib therapy lasting 6 to 18 months was followed by 6 months off drug. Study-level results: Shared TCR sequences were less clear between patients than in mice, possibly partly from HLA diversity. Sequenced scalp T cells also include alphabeta T cells resident in normal skin. Lesional tissue from the scalp (especially in alopecia totalis/universalis) showed higher clonality than normal scalp.

The treatment here: oral pan-JAK inhibitor, 5-10 mg twice daily. Extracted RNA was reverse transcribed into cDNA, the sequencing template. This table comes from immunoSEQ multiplex PCR, and its TCRdb copy is limited to in-frame clones, with some not included. The profile shows approximately 280,000 clones, more than 45% of them singletons. About this clone itself: Its antigen is still unknown.

This CDR3 region has 12 residues. The germline V gene has CDR1 SQVTM and CDR2 ANQGSEA. V was cut by 4 bases and J by 6 bases, with 10 bases left in between. The gene calls are TRBV29-1 and TRBJ2-1, with D unresolved. Sequenced here: CD4+ T cells sorted from blood, sampled at week 24, from a patient treated with tofacitinib. This TCR was sampled from a human donor with alopecia areata. DNA of the CDR3: TGCAGCGTTGTTAGGGATCCCAATGAGCAGTTCTTC. This translates into CSVVRDPNEQFF.